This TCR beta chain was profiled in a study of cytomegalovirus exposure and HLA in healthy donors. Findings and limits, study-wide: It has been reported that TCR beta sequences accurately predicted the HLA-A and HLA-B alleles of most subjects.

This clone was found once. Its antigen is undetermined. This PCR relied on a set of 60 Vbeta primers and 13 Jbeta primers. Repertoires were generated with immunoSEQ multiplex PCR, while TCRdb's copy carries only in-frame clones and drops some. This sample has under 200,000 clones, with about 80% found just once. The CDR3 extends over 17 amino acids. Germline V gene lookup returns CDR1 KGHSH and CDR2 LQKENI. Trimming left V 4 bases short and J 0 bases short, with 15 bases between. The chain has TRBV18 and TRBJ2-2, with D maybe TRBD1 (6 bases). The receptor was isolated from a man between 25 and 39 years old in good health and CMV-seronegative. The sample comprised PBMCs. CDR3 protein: CASSLSRQASNTGELFF. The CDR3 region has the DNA TGTGCCAGCTCACTATCCAGACAGGCCTCGAACACCGGGGAGCTGTTTTTT.